This TCR beta chain was retrieved from a study of blood T cell repertoires in COVID-19. This CDR3 contains 19 residues. Germline values: CDR1 SGHTA, CDR2 FQGNSA. V gave up 0 bases and J gave up 7 bases; unmatched junction bases: 14. Original handling: Reference gene primer amplification gave nucleated cell count estimates. Produced via immunoSEQ multiplex PCR; TCRdb's table is partial and in-frame only. The DNA gave D and trimming, while V, J and clone size come from that table. The table shows about 180,000 clones, with 79% occurring only once. This chain links TRBV7-2 with TRBJ1-6; 8 bases map to TRBD1. This receptor was obtained from a woman aged 55-75 years with COVID-19, enrolled during active disease. The specimen was peripheral blood. The CDR3 DNA reads as TGTGCCAGCAGCTTAGCGCTAGTTCGACAGGGGCGTCGAAATTCACCCCTCCACTTT. It yields the protein CASSLALVRQGRRNSPLHF.